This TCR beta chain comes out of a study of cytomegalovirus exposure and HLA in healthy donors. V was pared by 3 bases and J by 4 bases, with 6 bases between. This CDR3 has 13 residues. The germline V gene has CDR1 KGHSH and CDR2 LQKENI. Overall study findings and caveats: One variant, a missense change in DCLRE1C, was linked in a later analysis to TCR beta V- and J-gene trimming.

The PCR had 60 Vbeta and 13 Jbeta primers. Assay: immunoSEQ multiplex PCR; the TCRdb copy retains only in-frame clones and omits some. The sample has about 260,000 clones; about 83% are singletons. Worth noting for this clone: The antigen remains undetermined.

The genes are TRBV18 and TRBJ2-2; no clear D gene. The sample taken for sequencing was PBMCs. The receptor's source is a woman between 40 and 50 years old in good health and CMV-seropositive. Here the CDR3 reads CASSPTATGELFF. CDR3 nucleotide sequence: TGTGCCAGCTCACCGACTGCCACCGGGGAGCTGTTTTTT.